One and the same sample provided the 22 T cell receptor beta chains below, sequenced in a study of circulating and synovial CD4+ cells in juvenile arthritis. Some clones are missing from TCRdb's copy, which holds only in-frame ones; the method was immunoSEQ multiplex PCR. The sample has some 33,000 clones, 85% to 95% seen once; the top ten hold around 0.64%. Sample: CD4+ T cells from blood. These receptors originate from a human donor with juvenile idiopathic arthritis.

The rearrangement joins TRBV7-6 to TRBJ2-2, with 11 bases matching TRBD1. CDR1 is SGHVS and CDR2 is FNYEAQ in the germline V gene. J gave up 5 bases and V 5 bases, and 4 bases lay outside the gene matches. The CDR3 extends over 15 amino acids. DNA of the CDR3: TGTGCCAGCAGCCGGGGGACAGGGGGGACCGGGGAGCTGTTTTTT. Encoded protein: CASSRGTGGTGELFF.

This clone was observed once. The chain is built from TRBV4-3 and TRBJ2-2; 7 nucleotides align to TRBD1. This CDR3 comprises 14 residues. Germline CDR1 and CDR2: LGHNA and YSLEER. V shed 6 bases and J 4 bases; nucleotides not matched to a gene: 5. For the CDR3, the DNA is TGCGCCAGCAGATCTCCAGGGGGCACCGGGGAGCTGTTTTTT. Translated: CASRSPGGTGELFF.

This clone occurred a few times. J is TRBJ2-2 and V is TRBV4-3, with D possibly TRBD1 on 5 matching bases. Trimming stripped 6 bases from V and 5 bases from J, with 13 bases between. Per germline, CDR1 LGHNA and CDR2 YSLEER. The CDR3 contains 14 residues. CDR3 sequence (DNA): TGCGCCAGCAGTCCAGGGTTCTGGACCGGGGAGCTGTTTTTT. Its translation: CASSPGFWTGELFF.

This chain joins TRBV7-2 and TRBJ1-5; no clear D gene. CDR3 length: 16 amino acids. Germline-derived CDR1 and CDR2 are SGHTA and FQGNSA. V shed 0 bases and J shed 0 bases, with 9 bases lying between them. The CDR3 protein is CASSLARGFSNQPQHF. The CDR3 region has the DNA TGTGCCAGCAGCTTAGCGCGAGGTTTTAGCAATCAGCCCCAGCATTTT.

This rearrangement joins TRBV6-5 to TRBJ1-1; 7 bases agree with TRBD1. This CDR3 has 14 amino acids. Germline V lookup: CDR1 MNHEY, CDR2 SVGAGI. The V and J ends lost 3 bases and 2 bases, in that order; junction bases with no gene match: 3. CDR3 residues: CASSYGQDNTEAFF. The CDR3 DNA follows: TGTGCCAGCAGTTATGGACAGGATAACACTGAAGCTTTCTTT.

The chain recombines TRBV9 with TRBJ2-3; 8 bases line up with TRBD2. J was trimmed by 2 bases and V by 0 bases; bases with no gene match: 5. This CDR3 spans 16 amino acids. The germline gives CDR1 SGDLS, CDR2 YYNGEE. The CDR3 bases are TGTGCCAGCAGCGTAGCGCGGGGGGCCCTCACAGATACGCAGTATTTT. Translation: CASSVARGALTDTQYF. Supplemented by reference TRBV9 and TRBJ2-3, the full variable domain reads DSGVTQTPKHLITATGQRVTLRCSPRSGDLSVYWYQQSLDQGLQFLIQYYNGEERAKGNILERFSAQQFPDLHSELNLSSLELGDSALYFCASSVARGALTDTQYFGPGTRLTVL.

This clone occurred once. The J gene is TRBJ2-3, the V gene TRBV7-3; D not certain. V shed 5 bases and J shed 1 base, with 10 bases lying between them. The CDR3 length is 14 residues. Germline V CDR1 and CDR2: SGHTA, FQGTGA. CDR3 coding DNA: TGTGCCAGCAGCCCGGGTCCCCGCACAGATACGCAGTATTTT. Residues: CASSPGPRTDTQYF. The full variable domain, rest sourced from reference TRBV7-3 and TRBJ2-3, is GAGVSQTPSNKVTEKGKYVELRCDPISGHTALYWYRQSLGQGPEFLIYFQGTGAADDSGLPNDRFFAVRPEGSVSTLKIQRTERGDSAVYLCASSPGPRTDTQYFGPGTRLTVL.

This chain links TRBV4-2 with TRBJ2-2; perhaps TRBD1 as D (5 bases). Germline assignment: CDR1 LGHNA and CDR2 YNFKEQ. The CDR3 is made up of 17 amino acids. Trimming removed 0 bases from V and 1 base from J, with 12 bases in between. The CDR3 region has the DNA TGTGCCAGCAGCCAAGATCTTGGGGCGAGGAACACCGGGGAGCTGTTTTTT. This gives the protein CASSQDLGARNTGELFF.

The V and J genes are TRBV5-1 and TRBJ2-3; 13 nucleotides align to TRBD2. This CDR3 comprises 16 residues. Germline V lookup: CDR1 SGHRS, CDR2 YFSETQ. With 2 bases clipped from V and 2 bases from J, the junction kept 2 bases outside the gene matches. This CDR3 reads CASSFGLAGATDTQYF. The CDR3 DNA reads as TGCGCCAGCAGCTTTGGACTAGCGGGGGCCACAGATACGCAGTATTTT.

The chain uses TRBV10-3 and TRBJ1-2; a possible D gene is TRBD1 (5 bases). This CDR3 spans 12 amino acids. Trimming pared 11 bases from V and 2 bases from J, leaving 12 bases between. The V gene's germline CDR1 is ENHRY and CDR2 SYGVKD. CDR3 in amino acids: CAVNGGNYGYTF. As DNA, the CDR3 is TGTGCCGTCAACGGGGGGAACTATGGCTACACCTTC.

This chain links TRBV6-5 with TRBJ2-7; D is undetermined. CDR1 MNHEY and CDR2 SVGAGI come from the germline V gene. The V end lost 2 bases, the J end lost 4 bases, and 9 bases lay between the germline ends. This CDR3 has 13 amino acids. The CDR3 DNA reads TGTGCCAGCAGTTACCATTCGGGTTACGAGCAGTACTTC. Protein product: CASSYHSGYEQYF.

CDR3 nucleotides: TGTGCCAGCAGCTTAGATAATGCAGCAAGATACAGAGGCTACACCTTC. Its protein product is CASSLDNAARYRGYTF. The V gene is TRBV7-9, the J gene TRBJ1-2; D not certain. With 1 base removed from V and 8 bases from J, the gap between germline ends came to 20 bases. Germline loops: CDR1 SEHNR, CDR2 FQNEAQ (reference sequence). This CDR3 region has 16 residues.

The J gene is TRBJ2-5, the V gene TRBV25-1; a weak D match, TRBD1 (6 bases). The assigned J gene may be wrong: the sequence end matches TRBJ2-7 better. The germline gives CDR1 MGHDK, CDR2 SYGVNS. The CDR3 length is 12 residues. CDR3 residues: CASSDSGDEQYF. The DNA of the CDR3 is TGTGCCAGCAGTGACTCAGGGGACGAGCAGTACTTC.

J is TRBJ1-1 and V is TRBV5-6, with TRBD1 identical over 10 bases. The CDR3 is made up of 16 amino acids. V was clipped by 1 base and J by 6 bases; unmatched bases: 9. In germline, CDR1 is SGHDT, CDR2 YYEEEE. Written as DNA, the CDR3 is TGTGCCAGCAGCTTGAGACAGGGGGCGAAAAGGGCTGAAGCTTTCTTT. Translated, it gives CASSLRQGAKRAEAFF.

CDR3 in DNA: TGTGCCAGCAGACGGACAGCCAAAGAGACCCAGTACTTC. Encoded protein: CASRRTAKETQYF. The genes are TRBV2 and TRBJ2-5; D is perhaps TRBD1 (6 bases). The CDR3 length is 13 residues. V lost 6 bases and J lost 3, with 11 bases in between. Germline CDR1 reads SNHLY; CDR2 reads FYNNEI.

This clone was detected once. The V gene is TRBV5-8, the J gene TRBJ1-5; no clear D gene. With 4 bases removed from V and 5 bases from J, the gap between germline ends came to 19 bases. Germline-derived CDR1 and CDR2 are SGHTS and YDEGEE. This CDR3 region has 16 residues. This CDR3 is CASSRGVARLDQPQHF. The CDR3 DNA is TGTGCCAGCAGCCGTGGTGTGGCTAGGTTAGATCAGCCCCAGCATTTT.

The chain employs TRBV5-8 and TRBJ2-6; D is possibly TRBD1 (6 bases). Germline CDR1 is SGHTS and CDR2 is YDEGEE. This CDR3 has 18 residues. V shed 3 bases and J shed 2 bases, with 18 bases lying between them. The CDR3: CASSYDDRFTAGANVLTF. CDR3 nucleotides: TGTGCCAGCAGCTACGACGACAGGTTTACCGCTGGGGCCAACGTCCTGACTTTC. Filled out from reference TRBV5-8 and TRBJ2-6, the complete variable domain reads EAGVTQSPTHLIKTRGQQATLRCSPISGHTSVYWYQQALGLGLQFLLWYDEGEERNRGNFPPRFSGRQFPNYSSELNVNALELEDSALYLCASSYDDRFTAGANVLTFGAGSRLTVL.

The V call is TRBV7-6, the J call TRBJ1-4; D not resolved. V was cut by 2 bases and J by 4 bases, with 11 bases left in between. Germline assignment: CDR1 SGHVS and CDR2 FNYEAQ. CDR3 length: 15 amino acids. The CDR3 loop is CASSLYGEGNEKLFF. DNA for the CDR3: TGTGCCAGCAGCTTATACGGGGAGGGTAATGAAAAACTGTTTTTT.

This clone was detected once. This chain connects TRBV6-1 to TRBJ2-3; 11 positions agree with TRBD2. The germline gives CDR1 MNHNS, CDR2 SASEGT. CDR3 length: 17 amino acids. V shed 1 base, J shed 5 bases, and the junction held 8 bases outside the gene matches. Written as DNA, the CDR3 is TGTGCCAGCAGTGAAGGGGCGGGCCTAGCGGGGGGAGATACGCAGTATTTT. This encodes CASSEGAGLAGGDTQYF.

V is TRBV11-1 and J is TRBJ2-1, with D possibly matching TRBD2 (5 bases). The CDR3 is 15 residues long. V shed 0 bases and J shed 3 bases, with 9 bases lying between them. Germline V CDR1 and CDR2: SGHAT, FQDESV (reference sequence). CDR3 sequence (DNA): TGTGCCAGCAGCTTAGCGTCCAGCGGCTACAATGAGCAGTTCTTC. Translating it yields CASSLASSGYNEQFF.

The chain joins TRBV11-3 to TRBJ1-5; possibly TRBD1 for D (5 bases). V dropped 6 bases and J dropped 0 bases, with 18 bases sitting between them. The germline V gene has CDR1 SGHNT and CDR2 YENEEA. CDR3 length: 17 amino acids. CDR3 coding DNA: TGTGCCAGCAGATCCAGCTGGGGCCTAGATAGCAATCAGCCCCAGCATTTT. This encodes CASRSSWGLDSNQPQHF.

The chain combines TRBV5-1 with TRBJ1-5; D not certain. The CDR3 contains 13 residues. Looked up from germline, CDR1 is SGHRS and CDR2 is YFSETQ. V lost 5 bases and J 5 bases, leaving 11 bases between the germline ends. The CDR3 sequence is CASRSEVDQPQHF. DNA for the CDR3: TGCGCCAGCAGATCGGAGGTGGATCAGCCCCAGCATTTT.